The clone carrying this TCR beta chain was seen only a few times. Its antigen is undetermined. Healthy Caucasian individuals from Russia aged about 6 to 90 served as donors. The data stem from a study of blood T cells in healthy people across ages. Points from the study as a whole: Reliance upon unsorted PBMCs precluded definitive naive versus antigen-experienced comparison.

The authors ran a second PCR of about 7 to 11 cycles using a sample-barcoded 5' primer and a J-beta primer mix. MiXCR, applied by TCRdb to the 5' RACE reads, yields one record per CDR3 protein. The sample has under 2,000,000 distinct CDR3 sequences, roughly 50% seen once; the top ten hold around 2.1%. V lost 7 bases and J 6 bases, leaving 10 bases between the germline ends. Germline-derived CDR1 and CDR2 are MNHEY and SMNVEV (reference sequence). CDR3 length: 13 residues. This chain links TRBV27 with TRBJ1-6, with D hard to call. Sequencing was performed on blood. The clonotype originates from a woman aged 40 to 50 in good health. CDR3 in amino acids: CASTFTVNSPLHF. The CDR3 DNA follows: TGTGCCAGCACGTTTACAGTTAATTCACCCCTCCACTTT.